Sequencing of this TCR beta chain was carried out in a study of T cells in Graves' hyperthyroidism and ophthalmopathy. The CDR3 extends over 12 amino acids. Trimming left V 6 bases short and J 9 bases short, with 12 bases between. Researchers took RNA transcripts and amplified the TCR beta CDR3 regions from them. Initially, a first-round RT-PCR of the TCR CDR3 employed the HTBI primer set. TCRdb recomputed calls from the multiplex PCR reads with MiXCR, one row per CDR3 protein. This sample has some 580,000 distinct CDR3 sequences, with about 16% found just once. This clonotype was seen more than once but under ten times.

The chain combines TRBV12-3 or TRBV12-4 with TRBJ2-1, with D maybe TRBD2 (5 bases). This receptor was obtained from a woman between 40 and 55 years old with Graves' ophthalmopathy. The material sequenced was blood. The CDR3 loop reads CASSPEETEQFF. The CDR3 DNA sequence: TGTGCCAGCAGCCCGGAGGAGACTGAGCAGTTCTTC.